The clone carrying this TCR beta chain was detected a few times. Its specificity is not known. The germline V gene has CDR1 ENHRY and CDR2 SYGVKD. There are 15 residues in the CDR3. The V gene end was trimmed by 2 bases and the J gene end by 8 bases; junction bases not matched to a gene: 8. This sample is part of a study of identical twins' blood T cells. Study information: Around 50 million reads came from 12 libraries, six alpha, six beta.

Study-wide results and caveats: Each donor's most abundant TCRbeta clonotypes shared more CDR3 sequences with her twin than unrelated donors.

Each TCR cDNA library carried sample-specific barcodes on both ends. In the original analysis: Per-library CDR3 reads ranged roughly 2.2 to 3.6 million; clonotypes, ~85,000 to ~500,000. From the 5' RACE reads, TCRdb called clonotypes with MiXCR, one entry per CDR3 protein. TCRdb's processing, not the study's, gives the V and J calls here. Of 300,000 to 400,000 distinct CDR3 sequences in the sample, about 28% are singletons; the top ten hold roughly 6.1%. This TCR derives from a woman aged 18-55 years in good health. The sequenced material came from PBMCs. The chain recombines TRBV10-3 with TRBJ2-1; 8 nucleotides match TRBD2. This CDR3 reads CAISEGSGSGYEQFF. The DNA for the CDR3 is TGTGCCATCAGTGAGGGCAGCGGGAGTGGCTATGAGCAGTTCTTC.